These T cell receptor beta chains were read from a single sample in a study of blood T cell repertoires in COVID-19. Assay: immunoSEQ multiplex PCR; the TCRdb copy retains only in-frame clones and omits some. The sample has about 290,000 clones, approximately 88% seen once. The material sequenced was PBMCs or T cells enriched from blood (not recorded which). Receptors were obtained from a middle-aged woman who had recovered from COVID-19. The CDR3 runs from the conserved cysteine through the conserved F or W. The order of the fields is V gene, J gene, clone size, D gene, CDR3 protein, CDR3 DNA. D genes are given only for firm matches. The size field is filled for only some rows; it gives once, few, many or a size class.

v_call: TRBV5-1; j_call: TRBJ2-1; clone_size: once; d_call: TRBD2; cdr3_aa: CASSLGSGRAGSNEQFF; cdr3_nt: TGCGCCAGCAGCTTGGGCAGCGGGAGGGCCGGATCCAATGAGCAGTTCTTC
v_call: TRBV5-1; j_call: TRBJ1-4; clone_size: NA; d_call: NA; cdr3_aa: CASSSQATNEKLFF; cdr3_nt: TGCGCCAGCAGCTCGCAGGCAACTAATGAAAAACTGTTTTTT
v_call: TRBV18; j_call: TRBJ1-2; clone_size: NA; d_call: TRBD1; cdr3_aa: CASSPGTDNYGYTF; cdr3_nt: TGTGCCAGCTCACCTGGGACAGATAACTATGGCTACACCTTC
v_call: TRBV21-1; j_call: TRBJ1-5; clone_size: NA; d_call: NA; cdr3_aa: CASSVRDITGNQPQHF; cdr3_nt: TGTGCCAGCAGCGTCCGGGACATTACGGGTAATCAGCCCCAGCATTTT
v_call: TRBV5-1; j_call: TRBJ1-6; clone_size: NA; d_call: TRBD1; cdr3_aa: CASRGRYGQANSPLHF; cdr3_nt: TGCGCCAGCAGGGGAAGATATGGACAGGCTAATTCACCCCTCCACTTT
v_call: TRBV30; j_call: TRBJ1-2; clone_size: NA; d_call: NA; cdr3_aa: CGAGGTYGYTF; cdr3_nt: TGTGGTGCGGGGGGTACCTATGGCTACACCTTC
v_call: TRBV9; j_call: TRBJ1-1; clone_size: NA; d_call: TRBD1; cdr3_aa: CASSVRTGNSEAFF; cdr3_nt: TGTGCCAGCAGCGTTAGGACAGGGAACTCTGAAGCTTTCTTT
v_call: TRBV12-3/TRBV12-4; j_call: TRBJ2-7; clone_size: NA; d_call: NA; cdr3_aa: CASSLAAAYEQYF; cdr3_nt: TGTGCCAGCAGTTTGGCAGCGGCCTACGAGCAGTACTTC
v_call: TRBV19; j_call: TRBJ1-6; clone_size: NA; d_call: TRBD1; cdr3_aa: CASSIGQGSYSPLHF; cdr3_nt: TGTGCCAGTAGTATAGGACAGGGAAGTTATTCACCCCTCCACTTT
v_call: TRBV7-2; j_call: TRBJ1-5; clone_size: few; d_call: NA; cdr3_aa: CASSWQVDQPQHF; cdr3_nt: TGTGCCAGCAGCTGGCAAGTTGATCAGCCCCAGCATTTT
v_call: TRBV11-2; j_call: TRBJ1-1; clone_size: NA; d_call: NA; cdr3_aa: CASSEIRSGRKAFF; cdr3_nt: TGTGCCAGCAGCGAAATAAGGTCGGGTCGTAAAGCTTTCTTT
v_call: TRBV29-1; j_call: TRBJ1-3; clone_size: NA; d_call: TRBD1; cdr3_aa: CSGTGQDGNTIYF; cdr3_nt: TGCAGCGGGACGGGACAGGATGGAAACACCATATATTTT
v_call: TRBV7-9; j_call: TRBJ1-2; clone_size: NA; d_call: NA; cdr3_aa: CASSFDIGYTF; cdr3_nt: TGTGCCAGCAGCTTTGACATCGGCTACACCTTC
v_call: TRBV27; j_call: TRBJ1-2; clone_size: NA; d_call: NA; cdr3_aa: CASSLGGLSYTF; cdr3_nt: TGTGCCAGCAGTTTGGGAGGATTGAGCTACACCTTC
v_call: TRBV4-1; j_call: TRBJ2-7; clone_size: NA; d_call: TRBD2; cdr3_aa: CASSQLSGTSGSYEQYF; cdr3_nt: TGCGCCAGCAGCCAGCTTTCCGGGACTAGCGGTTCCTACGAGCAGTACTTC
v_call: TRBV19; j_call: TRBJ2-1; clone_size: NA; d_call: TRBD2; cdr3_aa: CASSIQLATKINEQFF; cdr3_nt: TGTGCCAGTAGTATCCAACTAGCGACGAAGATCAATGAGCAGTTCTTC
v_call: TRBV29-1; j_call: TRBJ2-7; clone_size: many; d_call: NA; cdr3_aa: CSVEWGVSEQYF; cdr3_nt: TGCAGCGTTGAATGGGGAGTGAGCGAGCAGTACTTC
v_call: TRBV27; j_call: TRBJ1-1; clone_size: once; d_call: NA; cdr3_aa: CASSFAGQHEAFF; cdr3_nt: TGTGCCAGCAGTTTTGCAGGGCAACATGAAGCTTTCTTT
v_call: TRBV7-3; j_call: TRBJ1-1; clone_size: NA; d_call: TRBD1; cdr3_aa: CASSPGTGGPEAFF; cdr3_nt: TGTGCCAGCAGCCCCGGGACAGGGGGCCCTGAAGCTTTCTTT
v_call: TRBV19; j_call: TRBJ2-7; clone_size: NA; d_call: NA; cdr3_aa: CASSRGGAYEQYF; cdr3_nt: TGTGCCAGTAGTAGAGGGGGGGCCTACGAGCAGTACTTC
v_call: TRBV29-1; j_call: TRBJ1-1; clone_size: NA; d_call: NA; cdr3_aa: CSVYNRENTEAFF; cdr3_nt: TGCAGCGTTTATAACAGGGAGAACACTGAAGCTTTCTTT
v_call: TRBV5-1; j_call: TRBJ1-6; clone_size: NA; d_call: TRBD1; cdr3_aa: CASSIHSQGPPGNSPLHF; cdr3_nt: TGCGCCAGCAGCATACACTCACAGGGGCCGCCGGGGAATTCACCCCTCCACTTT
v_call: TRBV19; j_call: TRBJ2-3; clone_size: NA; d_call: NA; cdr3_aa: CASSLSRQTPDTQYF; cdr3_nt: TGTGCCAGTAGCCTTTCAAGACAGACCCCAGATACGCAGTATTTT
v_call: TRBV7-2; j_call: TRBJ2-3; clone_size: NA; d_call: TRBD1; cdr3_aa: CASRPTGQGTTHTQYF; cdr3_nt: TGTGCCAGCAGACCAACGGGACAGGGAACGACCCATACGCAGTATTTT
v_call: TRBV30; j_call: TRBJ2-7; clone_size: few; d_call: TRBD2; cdr3_aa: CAWRASGGLGGQYF; cdr3_nt: TGTGCCTGGAGAGCTAGCGGGGGCCTAGGAGGGCAGTACTTC
v_call: TRBV19; j_call: TRBJ2-1; clone_size: NA; d_call: NA; cdr3_aa: CASSRPGGRSNEQFF; cdr3_nt: TGTGCCAGTAGTCGCCCCGGGGGGCGGAGCAATGAGCAGTTCTTC
v_call: TRBV3-1/TRBV3-2; j_call: TRBJ1-6; clone_size: NA; d_call: TRBD1; cdr3_aa: CASSLRGQGKNSPLHF; cdr3_nt: TGTGCCAGCAGCTTAAGGGGACAGGGGAAAAATTCACCCCTCCACTTT
v_call: TRBV2; j_call: TRBJ1-2; clone_size: NA; d_call: TRBD1; cdr3_aa: CASSLGQGGNYGYTF; cdr3_nt: TGTGCCAGCAGTCTGGGACAGGGGGGAAACTATGGCTACACCTTC
v_call: TRBV5-1; j_call: TRBJ2-1; clone_size: NA; d_call: TRBD2; cdr3_aa: CASSLAGLAVAYNEQFF; cdr3_nt: TGCGCCAGCAGCTTGGCCGGACTAGCGGTAGCCTACAATGAGCAGTTCTTC
v_call: TRBV7-9; j_call: TRBJ2-7; clone_size: NA; d_call: TRBD1; cdr3_aa: CASSRDSTYEQYF; cdr3_nt: TGTGCCAGCAGCCGGGACAGCACCTACGAGCAGTACTTC
v_call: TRBV4-2; j_call: TRBJ2-1; clone_size: NA; d_call: NA; cdr3_aa: CASSPMAAGAYNEQFF; cdr3_nt: TGTGCCAGCAGCCCGATGGCGGCGGGGGCGTACAATGAGCAGTTCTTC
v_call: TRBV30; j_call: TRBJ2-2; clone_size: once; d_call: NA; cdr3_aa: CAWKHRDINTGELFF; cdr3_nt: TGTGCCTGGAAACACCGGGACATAAACACCGGGGAGCTGTTTTTT
v_call: TRBV5-4; j_call: TRBJ2-5; clone_size: once; d_call: NA; cdr3_aa: CASSATGTQETQYF; cdr3_nt: TGTGCCAGCAGCGCCACGGGGACTCAAGAGACCCAGTACTTC
v_call: TRBV14; j_call: TRBJ1-2; clone_size: NA; d_call: TRBD1; cdr3_aa: CASRQQGSYGYTF; cdr3_nt: TGTGCCAGCAGACAACAGGGGAGCTATGGCTACACCTTC
v_call: TRBV5-1; j_call: TRBJ2-7; clone_size: NA; d_call: NA; cdr3_aa: CASSLATADTYEQYF; cdr3_nt: TGCGCCAGCAGCTTGGCGACAGCCGATACCTACGAGCAGTACTTC
v_call: TRBV30; j_call: TRBJ1-1; clone_size: NA; d_call: NA; cdr3_aa: CAWRAGSNTEAFF; cdr3_nt: TGTGCCTGGAGGGCAGGGTCGAACACTGAAGCTTTCTTT
v_call: TRBV5-6; j_call: TRBJ1-2; clone_size: NA; d_call: NA; cdr3_aa: CASSPLASETNYGYTF; cdr3_nt: TGTGCCAGCAGCCCGCTTGCTTCAGAAACTAACTATGGCTACACCTTC
v_call: TRBV29-1; j_call: TRBJ2-3; clone_size: NA; d_call: NA; cdr3_aa: CSVEGAPPEDTQYF; cdr3_nt: TGCAGCGTTGAAGGCGCCCCTCCCGAAGATACGCAGTATTTT
v_call: TRBV27; j_call: TRBJ2-1; clone_size: NA; d_call: NA; cdr3_aa: CASSSTKRGWGNEQFF; cdr3_nt: TGTGCCAGCAGTTCGACAAAGAGGGGGTGGGGCAATGAGCAGTTCTTC
v_call: TRBV6-1; j_call: TRBJ1-1; clone_size: NA; d_call: TRBD1; cdr3_aa: CASSETGGGTEAFF; cdr3_nt: TGTGCCAGCAGTGAAACAGGGGGAGGGACTGAAGCTTTCTTT
v_call: TRBV14; j_call: TRBJ1-2; clone_size: NA; d_call: NA; cdr3_aa: CASSLAPGVVDYGYTF; cdr3_nt: TGTGCCAGCAGCCTTGCGCCAGGGGTGGTAGACTATGGCTACACCTTC
v_call: TRBV7-2; j_call: TRBJ1-1; clone_size: NA; d_call: TRBD1; cdr3_aa: CASSPLQGLWAFF; cdr3_nt: TGTGCCAGCAGCCCCTTACAGGGGTTGTGGGCTTTCTTT
v_call: TRBV5-4; j_call: TRBJ2-2; clone_size: few; d_call: NA; cdr3_aa: CASSWGVSTGELFF; cdr3_nt: TGTGCCAGCAGCTGGGGGGTCAGCACCGGGGAGCTGTTTTTT
v_call: TRBV5-1; j_call: TRBJ2-7; clone_size: NA; d_call: NA; cdr3_aa: CASSLGGTSSEQYF; cdr3_nt: TGCGCCAGCAGCTTAGGCGGAACCTCTAGTGAGCAGTACTTC
v_call: TRBV4-3; j_call: TRBJ2-3; clone_size: NA; d_call: TRBD2; cdr3_aa: CASSHATLAGSTDTQYF; cdr3_nt: TGCGCCAGCAGCCATGCTACCTTAGCGGGAAGCACAGATACGCAGTATTTT
v_call: TRBV30; j_call: TRBJ1-5; clone_size: NA; d_call: NA; cdr3_aa: CAWSVYSRNQPQHF; cdr3_nt: TGTGCCTGGAGTGTATACAGCCGCAATCAGCCCCAGCATTTT
v_call: TRBV11-2; j_call: TRBJ2-5; clone_size: NA; d_call: NA; cdr3_aa: CASSLRRPEETQYF; cdr3_nt: TGTGCCAGCAGCTTGCGGCGGCCTGAAGAGACCCAGTACTTC
v_call: TRBV4-3; j_call: TRBJ2-7; clone_size: NA; d_call: TRBD2; cdr3_aa: CASSQSGTSGRMYF; cdr3_nt: TGCGCCAGCAGTCAAAGCGGGACTAGCGGGAGGATGTACTTC
v_call: TRBV9; j_call: TRBJ1-2; clone_size: NA; d_call: TRBD1; cdr3_aa: CASSAKPGQGFDYGYTF; cdr3_nt: TGTGCCAGCAGCGCCAAACCGGGACAGGGCTTTGACTATGGCTACACCTTC
v_call: TRBV5-1; j_call: TRBJ1-5; clone_size: NA; d_call: NA; cdr3_aa: CASSYMGHSNQPQHF; cdr3_nt: TGCGCCAGCAGCTACATGGGACATAGCAATCAGCCCCAGCATTTT
v_call: TRBV7-2; j_call: TRBJ2-5; clone_size: NA; d_call: NA; cdr3_aa: CASSLGRGMETQYF; cdr3_nt: TGTGCCAGCAGCTTAGGCAGGGGCATGGAGACCCAGTACTTC
v_call: TRBV6-5; j_call: TRBJ1-3; clone_size: once; d_call: TRBD1; cdr3_aa: CASNQGQIGNTIYF; cdr3_nt: TGTGCCAGCAATCAGGGACAGATTGGAAACACCATATATTTT
v_call: TRBV2; j_call: TRBJ2-7; clone_size: NA; d_call: NA; cdr3_aa: CASTKEQYEQYF; cdr3_nt: TGTGCCAGCACCAAGGAACAGTACGAGCAGTACTTC
v_call: TRBV5-6; j_call: TRBJ2-1; clone_size: NA; d_call: NA; cdr3_aa: CASSLNNNEQFF; cdr3_nt: TGTGCCAGCAGCTTAAACAACAATGAGCAGTTCTTC
v_call: TRBV11-2; j_call: TRBJ2-1; clone_size: once; d_call: TRBD2; cdr3_aa: CASSSLTTSGGYNEQFF; cdr3_nt: TGTGCCAGCAGCTCCCTAACGACTAGCGGGGGGTACAATGAGCAGTTCTTC